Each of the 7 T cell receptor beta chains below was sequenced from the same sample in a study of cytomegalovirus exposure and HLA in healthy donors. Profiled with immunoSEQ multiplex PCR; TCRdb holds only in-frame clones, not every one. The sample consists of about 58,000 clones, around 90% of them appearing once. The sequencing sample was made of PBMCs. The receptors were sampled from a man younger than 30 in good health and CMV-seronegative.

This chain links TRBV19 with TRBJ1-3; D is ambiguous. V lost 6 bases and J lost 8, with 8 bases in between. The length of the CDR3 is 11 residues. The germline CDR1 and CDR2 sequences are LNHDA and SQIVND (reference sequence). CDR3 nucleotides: TGTGCCAGTAGGGGAGACTACACCATATATTTT. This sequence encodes CASRGDYTIYF.

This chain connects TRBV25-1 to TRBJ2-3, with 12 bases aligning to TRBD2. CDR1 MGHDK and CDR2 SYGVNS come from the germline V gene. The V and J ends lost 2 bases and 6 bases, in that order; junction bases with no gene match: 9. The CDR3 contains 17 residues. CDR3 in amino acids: CASSEKTSGSLSDTQYF. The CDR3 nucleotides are TGTGCCAGCAGTGAAAAGACTAGCGGGAGTTTATCGGATACGCAGTATTTT. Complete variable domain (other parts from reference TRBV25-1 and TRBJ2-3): EADIYQTPRYLVIGTGKKITLECSQTMGHDKMYWYQQDPGMELHLIHYSYGVNSTEKGDLSSESTVSRIRTEHFPLTLESARPSHTSQYLCASSEKTSGSLSDTQYFGPGTRLTVL.

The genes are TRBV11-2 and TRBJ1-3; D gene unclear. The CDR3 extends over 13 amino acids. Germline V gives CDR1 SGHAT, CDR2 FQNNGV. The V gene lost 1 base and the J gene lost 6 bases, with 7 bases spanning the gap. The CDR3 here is CASSLGQQNTIYF. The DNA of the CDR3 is TGTGCCAGCAGCTTAGGGCAACAAAACACCATATATTTT.

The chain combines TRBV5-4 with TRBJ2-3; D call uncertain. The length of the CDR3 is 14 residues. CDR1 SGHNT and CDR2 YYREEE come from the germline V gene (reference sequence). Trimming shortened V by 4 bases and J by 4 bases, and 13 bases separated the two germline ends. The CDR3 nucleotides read TGTGCCAGCAGCCCAGAAAGATCCCCAGATACGCAGTATTTT. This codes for CASSPERSPDTQYF.

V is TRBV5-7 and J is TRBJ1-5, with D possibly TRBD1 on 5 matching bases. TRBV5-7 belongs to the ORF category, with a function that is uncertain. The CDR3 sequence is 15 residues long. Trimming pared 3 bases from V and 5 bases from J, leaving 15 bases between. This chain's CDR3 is CASSSGLYGDQPQHF. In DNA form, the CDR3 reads TGTGCCAGCAGCTCGGGACTCTATGGGGATCAGCCCCAGCATTTT.

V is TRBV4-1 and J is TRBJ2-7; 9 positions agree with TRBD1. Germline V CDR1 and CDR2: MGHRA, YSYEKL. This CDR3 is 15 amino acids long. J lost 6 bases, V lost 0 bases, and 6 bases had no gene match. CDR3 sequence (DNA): TGCGCCAGCAGCCAAGATAACGGACAGGGGAGCGAGCAGTACTTC. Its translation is CASSQDNGQGSEQYF.

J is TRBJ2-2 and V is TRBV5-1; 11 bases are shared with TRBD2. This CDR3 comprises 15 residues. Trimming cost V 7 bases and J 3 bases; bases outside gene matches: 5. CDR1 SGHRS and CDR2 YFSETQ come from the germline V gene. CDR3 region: CASHGLAGYTGELFF. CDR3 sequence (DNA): TGCGCCAGCCACGGACTAGCGGGCTACACCGGGGAGCTGTTTTTT.